This T cell receptor (beta chain) was documented in a study of T-cell reconstitution after alpha-beta-depleted transplantation in children. Concerning this clonotype itself: Its antigen is currently unknown.

Unmatched junction bases numbered 5, after V lost 6 bases and J lost 4 bases. CDR1 and CDR2 from the germline V gene are LNHDA and SQIVND (reference sequence). The CDR3 is 15 amino acids. Findings and caveats of the study: The authors attributed T-cell counts and diversity one year after transplant mostly to newly produced T cells. It was surviving recipient T cells and thymic progenitors that gave some patients high TCRbeta diversity at day 60.

Unique molecular identifiers were incorporated into the prepared TCRbeta library. TCRdb re-analysed the PCR reads in MiXCR, keeping a single row per CDR3 protein. The repertoire has roughly 490,000 distinct CDR3 sequences, roughly an eighth of them found once; the top ten carry 11% to 15%. The sequencing used PBMCs, mostly from graft donor cells, collected 180 days after TCRalphabeta/CD19-depleted stem cell transplant. The chain couples TRBV19 to TRBJ2-2; TRBD2 matches at 10 bases. This clonotype originated in a female patient aged 2-10 years who had a stem cell transplant for aplastic anemia, so the T cells may come from the graft donor. CDR3 protein: CASRLLAGFTGELFF. The CDR3 DNA reads TGTGCCAGTAGGTTACTAGCGGGGTTCACCGGGGAGCTGTTTTTT.